A single sample gave rise to the 29 T cell receptor beta chains below, sequenced in a study of T cells in Graves' hyperthyroidism and ophthalmopathy. RNA transcripts served as the template for amplifying TCR beta CDR3 regions. HTBI primers were the set used in a first-round RT-PCR of the TCR CDR3. TCRdb re-called the multiplex PCR reads through MiXCR, storing one row per CDR3 protein. Of about 380,000 distinct CDR3 sequences listed, 14% are singletons. The sequencing input was blood. These receptors were collected from a woman aged 60-75 years with Graves' hyperthyroidism.

The CDR3 reads CASSVQDREGEQFF. The CDR3 coding sequence is TGTGCCAGCAGCGTCCAGGACAGGGAGGGTGAGCAGTTCTTC. This chain links TRBV2 with TRBJ2-1; possible D gene TRBD1, 8 bases. Trimming shortened V by 6 bases and J by 9 bases, and 18 bases separated the two germline ends. CDR1 SNHLY and CDR2 FYNNEI come from the germline V gene. The CDR3 runs 14 residues.

The chain links TRBV7-9 to TRBJ2-1; 9 bases map to TRBD2. J lost 2 bases, V lost 5 bases, and 4 bases had no gene match. This CDR3 has 15 amino acids. Per germline, CDR1 SEHNR and CDR2 FQNEAQ (reference sequence). This CDR3 reads CASSPPSGTYNEQFF. The DNA of the CDR3 is TGTGCCAGCAGCCCCCCTAGCGGGACCTACAATGAGCAGTTCTTC.

The chain uses TRBV5-1 and TRBJ2-2, with 8 bases identical to TRBD2. Germline trimming cut 4 bases from V and 2 bases from J; bases unmatched to any gene: 10. The CDR3 contains 17 residues. The germline V gene has CDR1 SGHRS and CDR2 YFSETQ. CDR3 DNA sequence: TGCGCCAGCAGCCCCCGAGTGGCGGGAGGAAACACCGGGGAGCTGTTTTTT. This encodes CASSPRVAGGNTGELFF.

The sample holds many counts of this clonotype. The V call is TRBV3-1, the J call TRBJ2-1; weak D call: TRBD2 (5 bases). There are 18 residues in the CDR3. V was cut by 1 base and J by 0 bases, with 16 bases left in between. Germline-derived CDR1 and CDR2 are LGHDT and YNNKEL (reference sequence). Here the CDR3 reads CASSQVSPSGNSYNEQFF. The CDR3, as DNA: TGTGCCAGCAGCCAAGTTAGCCCGTCCGGGAACTCCTACAATGAGCAGTTCTTC.

The chain couples TRBV5-1 to TRBJ2-3; a weak D match, TRBD2 (6 bases). CDR3 length: 16 residues. The germline CDR1 and CDR2 sequences are SGHRS and YFSETQ. V lost 4 bases and J lost 2, with 17 bases in between. The CDR3 DNA is TGCGCCAGCAGCCCGGGGCGCGGGGCCCCCACAGATACGCAGTATTTT. Its translation is CASSPGRGAPTDTQYF.

The chain joins TRBV14 to TRBJ2-7; the D call may be TRBD1 or TRBD2 (5 bases each). V lost 2 bases, J lost 2 bases, and 13 bases lay in between. This CDR3 has 15 residues. Germline V gives CDR1 SGHDN, CDR2 FVKESK. The CDR3 DNA follows: TGTGCCAGCAGCCAACCCGGGACGGCACCCTACGAGCAGTACTTC. This codes for CASSQPGTAPYEQYF.

V is TRBV29-1 and J is TRBJ1-4; 7 nucleotides align to TRBD1. From germline, CDR1 is SQVTM and CDR2 ANQGSEA. The CDR3 runs 14 residues. V gave up 4 bases and J gave up 2 bases; unmatched junction bases: 4. CDR3 sequence: CSVGGGITNEKLFF. The CDR3 DNA follows: TGCAGCGTTGGAGGGGGCATCACTAATGAAAAACTGTTTTTT.

The rearrangement uses TRBV19 and TRBJ1-1, with a tentative D call TRBD1 (5 bases). CDR1 LNHDA and CDR2 SQIVND come from the germline V gene (reference sequence). The V gene lost 8 bases and the J gene lost 10 bases, with 17 bases spanning the gap. The CDR3 contains 12 residues. The CDR3 DNA reads as TGTGCCAGTCGGGAGGGGCTGCTTGTAGCTTTCTTT. It yields the protein CASREGLLVAFF.

This clonotype appeared many times. J is TRBJ1-2 and V is TRBV2; D is unresolved. The CDR3 sequence is 15 residues long. Germline CDR1 and CDR2: SNHLY and FYNNEI. Deletions cut 0 bases from V and 4 bases from J, with 12 bases between. The DNA of the CDR3 is TGTGCCAGCAGTGAAGCGCTTCAAGGTGGCTATGGCTACACCTTC. Its translation is CASSEALQGGYGYTF. The complete variable domain, with remaining parts taken from reference TRBV2 and TRBJ1-2, reads EPEVTQTPSHQVTQMGQEVILRCVPISNHLYFYWYRQILGQKVEFLVSFYNNEISEKSEIFDDQFSVERPDGSNFTLKIRSTKLEDSAMYFCASSEALQGGYGYTFGSGTRLTVV.

The chain has TRBV5-8 and TRBJ1-5; 7 bases are shared with TRBD1. With V trimmed by 5 bases and J by 0 bases, 11 bases remained unmatched. CDR1 SGHTS and CDR2 YDEGEE come from the germline V gene. The CDR3 spans 17 residues. For the CDR3, the DNA is TGTGCCAGCAGAACCGGGACAGACCTTTATAGCAATCAGCCCCAGCATTTT. Translating gives CASRTGTDLYSNQPQHF.

This chain uses TRBV5-6 with TRBJ2-1; D is perhaps TRBD1 or TRBD2 (6 bases each). The V gene lost 1 base and the J gene lost 4 bases, with 18 bases spanning the gap. The CDR3 totals 17 residues. Germline-derived CDR1 and CDR2 are SGHDT and YYEEEE. As DNA, the CDR3 is TGTGCCAGCAGCTTGTTCGCGGAAGGGGGGAGGTACAATGAGCAGTTCTTC. Translating it yields CASSLFAEGGRYNEQFF.

This clonotype was recorded at least ten times. J is TRBJ2-5 and V is TRBV2; the match to TRBD1 covers 10 bases. The CDR3 runs to 15 residues. CDR1 is SNHLY and CDR2 is FYNNEI in the germline V gene. The ends lost 4 bases at V and 2 bases at J; junction bases unmatched: 4. The CDR3 is CASSASGQGQETQYF. DNA of the CDR3: TGTGCCAGCAGTGCTTCGGGACAGGGGCAAGAGACCCAGTACTTC.

The table lists this clonotype with a few counts. The chain combines TRBV5-1 with TRBJ2-5; D could derive from TRBD1 or TRBD2 (5 bases each). With 6 bases removed from V and 5 bases from J, the gap between germline ends came to 17 bases. Germline V gives CDR1 SGHRS, CDR2 YFSETQ. The CDR3 runs to 14 residues. The CDR3 bases are TGCGCCAGCACCTCCGGGACGGCCGAGGAGACCCAGTACTTC. Its translation is CASTSGTAEETQYF. Together with reference TRBV5-1 and TRBJ2-5, the CDR3 gives the full variable domain: KAGVTQTPRYLIKTRGQQVTLSCSPISGHRSVSWYQQTPGQGLQFLFEYFSETQRNKGNFPGRFSGRQFSNSRSEMNVSTLELGDSALYLCASTSGTAEETQYFGPGTRLLVL.

The chain uses TRBV19 and TRBJ1-1; tentative D call: TRBD1 (5 bases). Trimming took 7 bases from V and 5 from J, leaving 8 bases between them. Germline V gene data show CDR1 as LNHDA and CDR2 as SQIVND (reference sequence). This CDR3 is built from 11 residues. The CDR3 here is CASIGDTEAFF. CDR3 bases: TGTGCCAGTATAGGGGATACTGAAGCTTTCTTT.

This clonotype was found many times. The J gene is TRBJ2-3, the V gene TRBV18, with TRBD2 as a possible D gene (6 bases). The CDR3 length is 15 residues. Germline assignment: CDR1 KGHSH and CDR2 LQKENI. The V end was cut by 3 bases, the J end by 0 bases, with 10 bases between. The CDR3 sequence is CASSPTRPSTDTQYF. The CDR3 nucleotides read TGTGCCAGCTCACCGACTAGACCTAGCACAGATACGCAGTATTTT.

This clonotype was seen a few times. V is TRBV11-2 and J is TRBJ1-2, with no clear D. CDR1 SGHAT and CDR2 FQNNGV come from the germline V gene. The CDR3 is 15 amino acids. V lost 0 bases and J lost 0, with 8 bases in between. The CDR3 reads CASSLEGSTNYGYTF. The CDR3 DNA follows: TGTGCCAGCAGCTTAGAGGGAAGTACTAACTATGGCTACACCTTC.

The genes are TRBV6-1 and TRBJ2-5; 13 bases line up with TRBD2. The germline V gene has CDR1 MNHNS and CDR2 SASEGT. The CDR3 consists of 14 residues. After removal of 5 bases from V and 7 bases from J, the junction contained 4 bases not matched to a gene. The CDR3 spells CASSQGTSGTTQYF. The DNA of the CDR3 is TGTGCCAGCAGTCAAGGGACTAGCGGGACGACCCAGTACTTC.

The V and J genes are TRBV7-9 and TRBJ2-5; TRBD2 is a possible D gene (6 bases). The germline gives CDR1 SEHNR, CDR2 FQNEAQ (reference sequence). The CDR3 runs to 12 residues. The germline V and J ends were trimmed by 4 bases and 5 bases, with 8 bases remaining between them. This CDR3 reads CASSWDFETQYF. CDR3 sequence (DNA): TGTGCCAGCAGCTGGGACTTCGAGACCCAGTACTTC. Filled out from reference TRBV7-9 and TRBJ2-5, the complete variable domain reads DTGVSQNPRHKITKRGQNVTFRCDPISEHNRLYWYRQTLGQGPEFLTYFQNEAQLEKSRLLSDRFSAERPKGSFSTLEIQRTEQGDSAMYLCASSWDFETQYFGPGTRLLVL.

This clonotype was observed many times. The chain is built from TRBV24-1 and TRBJ2-5, with 7 bases aligning to TRBD1. Germline values: CDR1 KGHDR, CDR2 SFDVKD. The V segment lost 1 base and the J segment 5 bases; nucleotides outside the gene matches: 6. The CDR3 runs 15 residues. CDR3 protein: CATSDFEGAIETQYF. For the CDR3, the DNA is TGTGCCACCAGTGATTTCGAGGGGGCTATTGAGACCCAGTACTTC.

This clonotype was seen only a few times. The chain links TRBV20-1 to TRBJ2-5, with 8 bases that match TRBD2. Germline-derived CDR1 and CDR2 are DFQATT and SNEGSKA (reference sequence). This CDR3 contains 16 residues. With V trimmed by 0 bases and J by 2 bases, 8 bases remained unmatched. CDR3 DNA: TGCAGTGCTAGAGAGGGTGCGGGAGGCACACAAGAGACCCAGTACTTC. Residues: CSAREGAGGTQETQYF.

This clonotype was detected many times. The gene calls are TRBV5-1 and TRBJ2-7; 11 nucleotides line up with TRBD1. This CDR3 is 14 amino acids long. J gave up 6 bases and V 4 bases, and 6 bases lay outside the gene matches. CDR1 SGHRS and CDR2 YFSETQ come from the germline V gene. The CDR3 DNA sequence: TGCGCCAGCAGCCACCGGGACAGGGGGGGCGAGCAGTACTTC. Its protein product is CASSHRDRGGEQYF.

The sample holds many counts of this clonotype. This chain links TRBV5-1 with TRBJ2-5; 7 bases match TRBD1. The V gene end was trimmed by 4 bases and the J gene end by 2 bases; junction bases not matched to a gene: 5. This CDR3 contains 14 residues. The V gene's germline CDR1 is SGHRS and CDR2 YFSETQ. In DNA form, the CDR3 reads TGCGCCAGCAGCCGACAGGGTCGACAAGAGACCCAGTACTTC. Translation: CASSRQGRQETQYF.

This clonotype has only a few counts. This sequence joins TRBV10-3 and TRBJ2-2; TRBD2 matches 9 bases. The length of the CDR3 is 14 residues. The germline gives CDR1 ENHRY, CDR2 SYGVKD. The trim removed 10 bases at V and 4 bases at J, leaving 7 bases unmatched. The CDR3 sequence is CATRTSASTGELFF. CDR3 nucleotides: TGTGCCACTCGGACTAGCGCCAGCACCGGGGAGCTGTTTTTT.

Points on this clonotype: A read error may account for a junction end that differs from germline. The chain is built from TRBV7-7 and TRBJ1-5, with D perhaps TRBD1 (5 bases). This CDR3 has 17 amino acids. CDR1 and CDR2 from the germline V gene are SSHAT and FNYEAQ (reference sequence). CDR3 sequence: CASSLRRGAKGNQPQHF. Written as DNA, the CDR3 is TGTGCTAGCAGCTTAAGGCGTGGGGCTAAGGGCAATCAGCCCCAGCATTTT.

This clonotype was picked up many times. This chain connects TRBV11-2 to TRBJ2-1; weak D call: TRBD1 (6 bases). CDR3 length: 16 amino acids. CDR1 and CDR2 (germline): SGHAT, FQNNGV. Trimming removed 4 bases from V and 10 bases from J, with 23 bases in between. The chain's CDR3 is CASSSPRGRGFREQFF. The CDR3 DNA is TGTGCCAGCAGCTCCCCCCGGGGCAGGGGATTCCGGGAGCAGTTCTTC.

This clonotype has a count of ten or more. The chain employs TRBV20-1 and TRBJ2-3, with 12 bases lining up with TRBD2. The J segment lost 1 base and the V segment lost 0 bases, leaving 11 bases of the junction unmatched. Germline lookup yields CDR1 DFQATT and CDR2 SNEGSKA (reference sequence). The CDR3 runs to 19 residues. The CDR3 reads CSARDHRLAGARGTDTQYF. CDR3 nucleotide sequence: TGCAGTGCTAGAGATCATAGACTAGCGGGAGCGAGGGGCACAGATACGCAGTATTTT.

This clonotype was found many times. V is TRBV2 and J is TRBJ2-3, with D tentatively TRBD1 or TRBD2 (6 bases each). Germline V gives CDR1 SNHLY, CDR2 FYNNEI. V lost 5 bases, J lost 1 base, and 16 bases lay in between. The CDR3 has 16 amino acids. The CDR3 region has the DNA TGTGCCAGCAGTTTCCGGGACTCAGGGGGCACAGATACGCAGTATTTT. This encodes CASSFRDSGGTDTQYF.

This clonotype has just a few counts. The V and J genes are TRBV20-1 and TRBJ2-5, with a possible D match to TRBD2 (6 bases). There are 17 residues in the CDR3. Trimming removed 1 base from V and 4 bases from J, with 22 bases in between. Germline loops: CDR1 DFQATT, CDR2 SNEGSKA (reference sequence). The CDR3 region is CSARGHSPRDGRETQYF. CDR3 DNA: TGCAGTGCTAGAGGACACTCCCCTCGAGACGGGAGAGAGACCCAGTACTTC.

This clonotype was detected many times. The rearrangement uses TRBV5-1 and TRBJ1-1; D remains ambiguous. CDR1 and CDR2 from the germline V gene are SGHRS and YFSETQ. The V and J ends lost 4 bases and 0 bases respectively, with 13 bases between them. This CDR3 is built from 15 residues. CDR3: CASSPVPVLNTEAFF. CDR3 in DNA: TGCGCCAGCAGCCCGGTACCGGTTCTGAACACTGAAGCTTTCTTT. Full variable domain (rest looked up from reference TRBV5-1 and TRBJ1-1): KAGVTQTPRYLIKTRGQQVTLSCSPISGHRSVSWYQQTPGQGLQFLFEYFSETQRNKGNFPGRFSGRQFSNSRSEMNVSTLELGDSALYLCASSPVPVLNTEAFFGQGTRLTVV.